This TCR beta chain was obtained from a study of vaccination effects on CD4 cells after COVID-19. The wider study: The median interval between the second dose and post-vaccine sampling was 72 days.

Assay: immunoSEQ multiplex PCR; the TCRdb copy retains only in-frame clones and omits some. Seen here are 30,000 or so clones, roughly 70% observed once, and the top ten hold roughly a tenth. Antigen-specific CD4+ T cell clonotypes were called by their expansion after viral peptide-pool culture in ViraFEST. Culture proceeded for more than 8 days, and CD4+ T cells were then isolated. All study participants received two doses of BNT162b2 or mRNA-1273 vaccine. Turning to this clone: The antigen remains unidentified.

This CDR3 is built from 11 residues. Trimming took 3 bases from V and 3 from J, leaving 2 bases between them. Study-wide results and limits: Common cold coronavirus cross-reactivity was shown by only 1 of 255 vaccine-induced clones in healthy vaccinees.

The receptor was isolated from a human donor who received a COVID-19 vaccine. The sequencing here drew on CD4+ T cells from PBMCs cultured with HCoV-NL63 spike peptides, taken after COVID-19 vaccination. The J gene is TRBJ1-1, the V gene TRBV12-3 or TRBV12-4; D is undetermined. DNA of the CDR3: TGTGCCAGCAGTTTGGACACTGAAGCTTTCTTT. This gives the protein CASSLDTEAFF.